The 31 T cell receptor beta chains below come from one sample, sequenced in a study of OX40 agonist ivuxolimab in advanced cancers. Profiling relied on immunoSEQ multiplex PCR, and the TCRdb table lists in-frame clones only, not all of them. The data hold 74,000 or so clones, with roughly 85% observed a single time. Source: CD4+ or CD8+ T cells sorted from blood, taken in a trial of the OX40 agonist ivuxolimab. The receptor set was obtained from an adult with an advanced solid tumor such as melanoma, head and neck, liver or kidney cancer.

V is TRBV28 and J is TRBJ2-7, with 7 bases fitting TRBD1. V lost 6 bases, J lost 1 base, and 12 bases stayed unmatched. The CDR3 sequence is 16 residues long. The V gene's germline CDR1 is MDHEN and CDR2 SYDVKM. DNA for the CDR3: TGTGCCAGCAGACGTAACTCCGGGACAGCATCCTACGAGCAGTACTTC. Its translation: CASRRNSGTASYEQYF.

This clone has more than one count but fewer than ten. The gene calls are TRBV15 and TRBJ1-5; TRBD1 might be the D (5 bases). The CDR3 consists of 15 residues. V lost 2 bases, J lost 5 bases, and 13 bases lay in between. Germline assignment: CDR1 LNHNV and CDR2 YYDKDF (reference sequence). In DNA form, the CDR3 reads TGTGCCACCAGCAGAAGCAGGGTGGGCGATCAGCCCCAGCATTTT. Its protein is CATSRSRVGDQPQHF.

The chain recombines TRBV9 with TRBJ2-3; D might be TRBD2 (6 bases). The ends were cut back, 4 bases at V and 6 bases at J, with 18 bases in the middle. Germline CDR1 reads SGDLS; CDR2 reads YYNGEE. This CDR3 spans 15 amino acids. CDR3 sequence (DNA): TGTGCCAGCAGCTCCCAGAGCGGGTGGGGGGATACGCAGTATTTT. Its translation is CASSSQSGWGDTQYF.

The chain joins TRBV21-1 to TRBJ1-4; the table calls TRBD1, which could not be checked here. TRBV21-1 represents a pseudogene. This CDR3 contains 17 residues. CDR3 nucleotides: TGTGCCAGCAGCAAGGGACAGCGACGTGACCTGGTGGAAAAACTGTTTTTT. This gives the protein CASSKGQRRDLVEKLFF.

The chain recombines TRBV7-2 with TRBJ2-1; the match to TRBD1 covers 7 bases. The V and J ends lost 5 bases and 1 base, in that order; junction bases with no gene match: 5. The CDR3 loop spans 15 amino acids. Germline V gives CDR1 SGHTA, CDR2 FQGNSA. CDR3 DNA: TGTGCCAGCAGCGACAGACAGGGTTCCTACAATGAGCAGTTCTTC. Protein: CASSDRQGSYNEQFF.

This chain uses TRBV10-3 with TRBJ2-7, with 7 positions matching TRBD1. Per germline, CDR1 ENHRY and CDR2 SYGVKD. The CDR3 spans 15 residues. Trimming at V came to 0 bases and at J to 1 base, leaving 3 bases not matched to a gene. DNA for the CDR3: TGTGCCATCAGTGAGTCGAACAGGGGATCCTACGAGCAGTACTTC. It translates to CAISESNRGSYEQYF.

V is TRBV19 and J is TRBJ1-4, with 10 bases identical to TRBD1. Germline V gene data show CDR1 as LNHDA and CDR2 as SQIVND (reference sequence). V gave up 9 bases and J gave up 8 bases; unmatched junction bases: 9. CDR3 length: 14 residues. The CDR3 coding sequence is TGTGCCAGCGCCAAGGACAGGGGGGAGGAAAAACTGTTTTTT. It encodes CASAKDRGEEKLFF. Variable domain in full (rest from reference TRBV19 and TRBJ1-4): DGGITQSPKYLFRKEGQNVTLSCEQNLNHDAMYWYRQDPGQGLRLIYYSQIVNDFQKGDIAEGYSVSREKKESFPLTVTSAQKNPTAFYLCASAKDRGEEKLFFGSGTQLSVL.

This clone came up a few times. This chain uses TRBV7-6 with TRBJ1-4; 8 positions agree with TRBD1. After removal of 1 base from V and 5 bases from J, the junction contained 6 bases not matched to a gene. This CDR3 is built from 16 residues. The germline CDR1 and CDR2 sequences are SGHVS and FNYEAQ. CDR3 DNA: TGTGCCAGCAGCTTAGGGACAGGGAGTCTGAATGAAAAACTGTTTTTT. It specifies CASSLGTGSLNEKLFF.

The J gene is TRBJ1-4, the V gene TRBV18; unclear D gene. Germline lookup yields CDR1 KGHSH and CDR2 LQKENI. V dropped 6 bases and J dropped 4 bases, with 9 bases sitting between them. The CDR3 contains 13 residues. The CDR3 sequence is CASSPRSNEKLFF. The CDR3 bases are TGTGCCAGCTCGCCGAGGAGTAATGAAAAACTGTTTTTT.

V gene TRBV4-3 combines with J gene TRBJ2-3; tentative D call: TRBD2 (7 bases). This CDR3 spans 16 amino acids. With 4 bases removed from V and 9 bases from J, the gap between germline ends came to 23 bases. Germline CDR1 reads LGHNA; CDR2 reads YSLEER. The CDR3 here is CASSPGAGAPQGTQYF. The CDR3 coding sequence is TGCGCCAGCAGCCCGGGGGCGGGGGCTCCGCAGGGAACGCAGTATTTT.

This clone showed up just a few times. The chain uses TRBV19 and TRBJ2-1; 16 nucleotides line up with TRBD2. The CDR3 runs 19 residues. The germline CDR1 and CDR2 sequences are LNHDA and SQIVND (reference sequence). Trimming removed 3 bases from V and 5 bases from J; junction bases left unmatched: 10. The CDR3, as DNA: TGTGCCAGTAGTATGAGGGCCCCGGGACTAGCGGGAGGGGACAATGAGCAGTTCTTC. This translates into CASSMRAPGLAGGDNEQFF.

V and J are TRBV6-5 and TRBJ2-3; a weak D match, TRBD2 (5 bases). Trimming removed 6 bases at V and 0 bases at J, with 10 bases between. Germline V gene sequence: CDR1 MNHEY, CDR2 SVGAGI. CDR3 length equals 14 residues. This CDR3 reads CASRGGRSTDTQYF. CDR3 coding DNA: TGTGCCAGCAGGGGCGGGCGGAGCACAGATACGCAGTATTTT.

This clone was picked up a small number of times. The V and J genes are TRBV30 and TRBJ2-3; 15 nucleotides align to TRBD2. With 7 bases clipped from V and 3 bases from J, the junction kept 8 bases outside the gene matches. Germline V gene sequence: CDR1 GTSNPN, CDR2 SVGIG (reference sequence). The CDR3 contains 16 residues. This chain's CDR3 is CASGLAGGDLTDTQYF. CDR3 in DNA: TGTGCCTCGGGACTAGCGGGGGGTGATTTGACAGATACGCAGTATTTT.

This chain links TRBV2 with TRBJ2-5; 13 bases fit TRBD2. The CDR3 totals 16 residues. Germline trimming cut 2 bases from V and 3 bases from J; bases unmatched to any gene: 3. CDR1 is SNHLY and CDR2 is FYNNEI in the germline V gene. This chain's CDR3 is CASSERGLAGKETQYF. DNA of the CDR3: TGTGCCAGCAGTGAAAGGGGACTAGCGGGGAAAGAGACCCAGTACTTC.

The rearrangement uses TRBV5-1 and TRBJ2-4; 8 bases align to TRBD1. V shed 0 bases, J shed 0 bases, and the junction held 2 bases outside the gene matches. The CDR3 covers 16 residues. Germline CDR1 and CDR2: SGHRS and YFSETQ. CDR3 in amino acids: CASSLGGTGAKNIQYF. CDR3 DNA sequence: TGCGCCAGCAGCTTGGGAGGGACAGGAGCCAAAAACATTCAGTACTTC.

V is TRBV6-4 and J is TRBJ1-5; D is ambiguous. Trimming took off 5 bases at V and 3 bases at J, with 8 bases between the two ends. CDR1 and CDR2 (germline): MRHNA, SNTAGT. The CDR3 sequence is 13 residues long. The CDR3 protein is CASSPGPNQPQHF. For the CDR3, the DNA is TGTGCCAGCAGTCCCGGACCCAATCAGCCCCAGCATTTT.

The rearrangement uses TRBV11-2 and TRBJ2-1; D is uncertain. The germline V gene has CDR1 SGHAT and CDR2 FQNNGV. The V end lost 1 base, the J end lost 9 bases, and 4 bases lay between the germline ends. CDR3 length equals 11 residues. The CDR3 sequence: CASSLGPEQFF. CDR3 DNA: TGTGCCAGCAGCTTAGGGCCTGAGCAGTTCTTC.

The chain joins TRBV19 to TRBJ2-7; 7 bases fit TRBD1. Trimming at V came to 4 bases and at J to 9 bases, leaving 9 bases not matched to a gene. In germline, CDR1 is LNHDA, CDR2 SQIVND (reference sequence). The CDR3 totals 13 residues. CDR3 loop: CASSTGQGDGQYF. The CDR3 nucleotides read TGTGCCAGTAGTACGGGGCAGGGGGACGGGCAGTACTTC.

This chain joins TRBV30 and TRBJ1-6; D gene unclear. CDR3 length: 13 residues. V shed 2 bases and J shed 5 bases, with 7 bases lying between them. The germline V gene encodes CDR1 GTSNPN and CDR2 SVGIG (reference sequence). CDR3 DNA sequence: TGTGCCTGGAGTCACAGAAATAATTCACCCCTCCACTTT. Its translation is CAWSHRNNSPLHF.

The CDR3 DNA sequence: TGTGCCAGCAGTGGGGACACAAATGAAAAACTGTTTTTT. Its protein is CASSGDTNEKLFF. The chain carries TRBV2 and TRBJ1-4; tentative D call: TRBD1 (6 bases). This CDR3 has 13 amino acids. CDR1 SNHLY and CDR2 FYNNEI come from the germline V gene. V was cut by 4 bases and J by 5 bases, with 8 bases left in between.

This clone was seen only a few times. CDR3 coding DNA: TGTGCCAGCAGCCGTAGTCGGACCTACGAGCAGTACTTC. Its translation: CASSRSRTYEQYF. This sequence joins TRBV7-8 and TRBJ2-7; the D is unclear. The V and J ends lost 5 bases and 2 bases respectively, with 10 bases between them. The CDR3 runs to 13 residues. The germline V gene encodes CDR1 SGHVS and CDR2 FQNEAQ.

The rearrangement uses TRBV6-9 and TRBJ2-6; tentatively, D is TRBD1 (5 bases). The V and J ends lost 4 bases and 5 bases respectively, with 15 bases between them. The CDR3 consists of 16 residues. Germline V lookup: CDR1 MNHGY, CDR2 SVAAGI. CDR3 nucleotide sequence: TGTGCCAGCAGTTTGGGTGGACAAAGTCGGGCCAACGTCCTGACTTTC. It is translated as CASSLGGQSRANVLTF.

This clone was found once. The chain combines TRBV2 with TRBJ1-1, with D maybe TRBD1 (5 bases). V was clipped by 3 bases and J by 1 base, with 9 bases between them. There are 14 residues in the CDR3. Germline V gene data show CDR1 as SNHLY and CDR2 as FYNNEI. CDR3 residues: CASSEGLGNTEAFF. The CDR3 nucleotides read TGTGCCAGCAGTGAGGGGCTCGGGAACACTGAAGCTTTCTTT.

The chain uses TRBV30 and TRBJ1-5; D call uncertain. V lost 1 base to trimming and J lost 8 bases, with 9 bases between them. Germline V gene sequence: CDR1 GTSNPN, CDR2 SVGIG (reference sequence). The CDR3 is 12 amino acids. CDR3 sequence: CAWSGGMKPQHF. For the CDR3, the DNA is TGTGCCTGGAGTGGAGGGATGAAGCCCCAGCATTTT.

V usage is TRBV18 and J usage is TRBJ2-3; TRBD2 matches 9 bases. Trimming at V came to 6 bases and at J to 4 bases, leaving 2 bases not matched to a gene. This CDR3 spans 13 amino acids. CDR1 is KGHSH and CDR2 is LQKENI in the germline V gene. The CDR3 DNA follows: TGTGCCAGCTCGACTAGCGGTGCAGATACGCAGTATTTT. Residues: CASSTSGADTQYF.

The chain carries TRBV7-9 and TRBJ1-5, with 12 positions matching TRBD1. CDR1 is SEHNR and CDR2 is FQNEAQ in the germline V gene (reference sequence). V dropped 3 bases and J dropped 12; count of bases not matched to a gene: 9. The CDR3 has 15 amino acids. The CDR3 loop reads CASSFSGQGAQGQHF. The CDR3 bases are TGTGCCAGCAGCTTCTCGGGACAGGGGGCGCAGGGCCAGCATTTT.

The rearrangement uses TRBV12-5 and TRBJ1-1; no definite D call. Deletions cut 1 base from V and 4 bases from J, with 10 bases between. The CDR3 runs to 14 residues. Germline-derived CDR1 and CDR2 are LGHNT and FRNRAP. This CDR3 is CASGLGPFGTEAFF. The DNA for the CDR3 is TGTGCTAGTGGTTTGGGACCGTTCGGCACTGAAGCTTTCTTT.

The gene calls are TRBV5-1 and TRBJ2-1; 9 bases are a match to TRBD2. The CDR3 loop spans 20 amino acids. The germline gives CDR1 SGHRS, CDR2 YFSETQ. J was trimmed by 1 base and V by 3 bases; bases with no gene match: 17. This chain's CDR3 is CASSSEGGLALLFSYNEQFF. In DNA form, the CDR3 reads TGCGCCAGCAGCTCGGAGGGGGGACTAGCTCTCCTATTTTCCTACAATGAGCAGTTCTTC.

The chain combines TRBV2 with TRBJ1-2, with 7 bases lining up with TRBD1. The CDR3 is 14 residues long. The V and J ends lost 1 base and 4 bases, in that order; junction bases with no gene match: 3. Germline V CDR1 and CDR2: SNHLY, FYNNEI. DNA for the CDR3: TGTGCCAGCAGTGAAGAGCAGGGGGGCTATGGCTACACCTTC. Its protein product is CASSEEQGGYGYTF.

This clone is medium-sized within its sample. The genes are TRBV18 and TRBJ1-6; a possible D gene is TRBD1 (6 bases). The germline CDR1 and CDR2 sequences are KGHSH and LQKENI. CDR3 length equals 15 residues. V gave up 6 bases and J gave up 5 bases, with 14 bases separating them. CDR3 nucleotide sequence: TGTGCCAGCTCGCCCCAGGGGTTGAATAATTCACCCCTCCACTTT. This encodes CASSPQGLNNSPLHF. The full variable domain, completed using reference TRBV18 and TRBJ1-6, is NAGVMQNPRHLVRRRGQEARLRCSPMKGHSHVYWYRQLPEEGLKFMVYLQKENIIDESGMPKERFSAEFPKEGPSILRIQQVVRGDSAAYFCASSPQGLNNSPLHFGNGTRLTVT.

The rearrangement joins TRBV6-1 to TRBJ1-2; a possible D gene is TRBD1 (6 bases). V was pared by 6 bases and J by 3 bases, with 17 bases between. The CDR3 is 15 residues long. Germline lookup yields CDR1 MNHNS and CDR2 SASEGT. As DNA, the CDR3 is TGTGCCAGCAGCCCGGGACAACAAACTTACTATGGCTACACCTTC. Its translation is CASSPGQQTYYGYTF.